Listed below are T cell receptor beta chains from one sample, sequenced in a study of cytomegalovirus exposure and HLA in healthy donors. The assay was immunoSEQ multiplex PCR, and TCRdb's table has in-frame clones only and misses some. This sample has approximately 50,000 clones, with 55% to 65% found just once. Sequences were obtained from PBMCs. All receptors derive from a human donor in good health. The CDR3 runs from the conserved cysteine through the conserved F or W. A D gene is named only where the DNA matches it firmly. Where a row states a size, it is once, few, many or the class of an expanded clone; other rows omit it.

DNA: TGTACCAGCAGTGAATCTAGGACAATAACTTACTTC; CDR3: CTSSESRTITYF; V: TRBV2; D: .; size: .; J: TRBJ2-7
DNA: TGTGCCAGCAGTCTACCGGGGAACAATTCACCCCTCCACTTT; CDR3: CASSLPGNNSPLHF; V: TRBV6-5; D: .; size: once; J: TRBJ1-6
DNA: TGTGCCAGCAGCCCGGCAGGGGCACGGTATAATTCACCCCTCCACTTT; CDR3: CASSPAGARYNSPLHF; V: TRBV25-1; D: .; size: .; J: TRBJ1-6
DNA: TGTGCCAGTAGTATAGGGTCGGGGAGGGCCACTGAAGCTTTCTTT; CDR3: CASSIGSGRATEAFF; V: TRBV19; D: .; size: .; J: TRBJ1-1
DNA: TGTGCCAGCAGCCCGACAGCGAGGAACACTGAAGCTTTCTTT; CDR3: CASSPTARNTEAFF; V: TRBV4-2; D: .; size: few; J: TRBJ1-1
DNA: TGCGCCAGCAGAGGACTAGCGGGGAGGTCAGATACGCAGTATTTT; CDR3: CASRGLAGRSDTQYF; V: TRBV4-1; D: TRBD2; size: few; J: TRBJ2-3
DNA: TGTGCCAGCACCCGGGGGTTGGCAACTAATGAAAAACTGTTTTTT; CDR3: CASTRGLATNEKLFF; V: TRBV2; D: .; size: .; J: TRBJ1-4
DNA: TGTGCCAGCAGTAAACAGGGAAACACAGATACGCAGTATTTT; CDR3: CASSKQGNTDTQYF; V: TRBV27; D: .; size: .; J: TRBJ2-3
DNA: TGTGCCAGCAGCTTGGCAGGTGGGGGGGAGTTCGACGGGGAGCTGTTTTTT; CDR3: CASSLAGGGEFDGELFF; V: TRBV5-6; D: TRBD2; size: .; J: TRBJ2-2
DNA: TGTGCCAGCAGCTCGGGACTATCAATACAAGATACGCAGTATTTT; CDR3: CASSSGLSIQDTQYF; V: TRBV7-2; D: TRBD2; size: few; J: TRBJ2-3
DNA: TGTGCCATCAGTGGGTGGACAGGGCAGAACGAGCAGTACTTC; CDR3: CAISGWTGQNEQYF; V: TRBV10-3; D: TRBD1; size: .; J: TRBJ2-7
DNA: TGTGCCAGTGCTTCCGGGGTCAATGAGCAGTTCTTC; CDR3: CASASGVNEQFF; V: TRBV19; D: .; size: .; J: TRBJ2-1
DNA: TGTGCCAGCAGTGAAGATGGACCGGGGGAGACCCAGTACTTC; CDR3: CASSEDGPGETQYF; V: TRBV6-1; D: .; size: few; J: TRBJ2-5
DNA: TGCGCCAGCAGTTCGTCGAAGGGGCACGAGACCCAGTACTTC; CDR3: CASSSSKGHETQYF; V: TRBV10-1; D: .; size: .; J: TRBJ2-5
DNA: TGTGCCAGCAGCTCCCCCGCGCCCTACGAGCAGTACTTC; CDR3: CASSSPAPYEQYF; V: TRBV7-3; D: .; size: .; J: TRBJ2-7
DNA: TGTGCCAGCAGCCCAGGGACAGGGGTCAGAGAGACCCAGTACTTC; CDR3: CASSPGTGVRETQYF; V: TRBV6-1; D: TRBD1; size: .; J: TRBJ2-5
DNA: TGTGCCAGCAGTGAAGAGGGGCGGGGGGGCAAGTACTTC; CDR3: CASSEEGRGGKYF; V: TRBV2; D: TRBD2; size: .; J: TRBJ2-7
DNA: TGTGCCAGCGGCCGGGACAGAGCAGATACGCAGTATTTT; CDR3: CASGRDRADTQYF; V: TRBV27; D: TRBD1; size: few; J: TRBJ2-3
DNA: TGTGCCAGCAGCTCCTCCGGTCTGAGCTCCTACAATGAGCAGTTCTTC; CDR3: CASSSSGLSSYNEQFF; V: TRBV7-3; D: .; size: .; J: TRBJ2-1
DNA: TGTGCCAGTAGTATGACGAGGGGAGGCGACAATGAGCAGTTCTTC; CDR3: CASSMTRGGDNEQFF; V: TRBV19; D: .; size: .; J: TRBJ2-1
DNA: TGTGCCAGCAGCCCCCAACCAGGGACTTCGACTGAAGCTTTCTTT; CDR3: CASSPQPGTSTEAFF; V: TRBV7-2; D: .; size: .; J: TRBJ1-1
DNA: TGTGCCAGCAGTTACGCGCGGGGGGAACCCGAGCAGTACTTC; CDR3: CASSYARGEPEQYF; V: TRBV6-6; D: TRBD2; size: .; J: TRBJ2-7
DNA: TGTGCCAGCAGGGACGGGAGATCCTACGAGCAGTACTTC; CDR3: CASRDGRSYEQYF; V: TRBV27; D: .; size: few; J: TRBJ2-7
DNA: TGTGCCAGCAGCGTAGCCCTAATGGCCAGGGGTCAGGGCTACACCTTC; CDR3: CASSVALMARGQGYTF; V: TRBV9; D: .; size: once; J: TRBJ1-2
DNA: TGTGCCTGGGCAACCGGGGGACAGCTCTACCCCTTC; CDR3: CAWATGGQLYPF; V: TRBV30; D: TRBD1; size: .; J: TRBJ1-2
DNA: TGTGCCAGCAGTCCGGACAGGGGGCTTTGCGCGCAGTACTTC; CDR3: CASSPDRGLCAQYF; V: TRBV27; D: TRBD1; size: .; J: TRBJ2-7
DNA: TGCGCCAGCAGCCCGTCGGGGGTACCCTATGGCTACACCTTC; CDR3: CASSPSGVPYGYTF; V: TRBV4-1; D: .; size: .; J: TRBJ1-2
DNA: TGTGCCAGCAGCATGGGGGGCCCCAATCAGCCCCAGCATTTT; CDR3: CASSMGGPNQPQHF; V: TRBV5-4; D: .; size: .; J: TRBJ1-5
DNA: TGTGCCAGTAGTGTGTCAGGGGTCACTGAAGCTTTCTTT; CDR3: CASSVSGVTEAFF; V: TRBV19; D: .; size: .; J: TRBJ1-1
DNA: TGTTCCAGCAGCCGGACAGGCTATGGCTACACCTTC; CDR3: CSSSRTGYGYTF; V: TRBV7-9; D: TRBD1; size: few; J: TRBJ1-2
DNA: TGTGCCAGCAGCCTCAGGACAGAAAAACTGTTTTTT; CDR3: CASSLRTEKLFF; V: TRBV7-9; D: .; size: few; J: TRBJ1-4
DNA: TGTGCCAGCAGCGTTGAGGGAATCAACTATGGCTACACCTTC; CDR3: CASSVEGINYGYTF; V: TRBV9; D: .; size: .; J: TRBJ1-2
DNA: TGTGCCAGCAGCTTAAATACAGGGTTGAATTCACCCCTCCACTTT; CDR3: CASSLNTGLNSPLHF; V: TRBV7-3; D: .; size: few; J: TRBJ1-6
DNA: TGTGCCAGCAGCCAAGATAGAGGGCCGGAAAAACTGTTTTTT; CDR3: CASSQDRGPEKLFF; V: TRBV4-2; D: .; size: few; J: TRBJ1-4
DNA: TGCGCCAGCAGCGGGCAGGACGGGATCGATGGCTACACCTTC; CDR3: CASSGQDGIDGYTF; V: TRBV5-1; D: .; size: few; J: TRBJ1-2
DNA: TGTGCCAGCAGTGATCGGGACAGGTTCTCTGGAAACACCATATATTTT; CDR3: CASSDRDRFSGNTIYF; V: TRBV2; D: TRBD1; size: .; J: TRBJ1-3
DNA: TGTGCCAGCAGCCGTCCCGGGACAGGGAAGGACACTGAAGCTTTCTTT; CDR3: CASSRPGTGKDTEAFF; V: TRBV7-2; D: TRBD1; size: .; J: TRBJ1-1
DNA: TGTGCCAGCAGCTCACAGGGTAATAGCAATCAGCCCCAGCATTTT; CDR3: CASSSQGNSNQPQHF; V: TRBV7-9; D: .; size: .; J: TRBJ1-5
DNA: TGTGCCAGCAGCTCCGGACTAGCGGGGGTGTCAGATACGCAGTATTTT; CDR3: CASSSGLAGVSDTQYF; V: TRBV7-3; D: TRBD2; size: .; J: TRBJ2-3
DNA: TGTGCCAGCAGCTTAGTGGTCCTACCGGGGGAAGCTTTCTTT; CDR3: CASSLVVLPGEAFF; V: TRBV7-8; D: .; size: few; J: TRBJ1-1
DNA: TGTGCCAGCAGTTGGGGACAGGGCGAATCACCCCTCCACTTT; CDR3: CASSWGQGESPLHF; V: TRBV2; D: TRBD1; size: .; J: TRBJ1-6
DNA: TGTGCCAGCAGCATGAGCGGGGGGGCCCTCACCGGGGAGCTGTTTTTT; CDR3: CASSMSGGALTGELFF; V: TRBV9; D: TRBD2; size: .; J: TRBJ2-2
DNA: TGTGCTAGCAGCTTAGCCGGCTCCTACGAGCAGTACTTC; CDR3: CASSLAGSYEQYF; V: TRBV7-7; D: .; size: .; J: TRBJ2-7
DNA: TGCGCCAGCAGTCCCCAGGACAGGGTCGACGAGCAGTACTTC; CDR3: CASSPQDRVDEQYF; V: TRBV23-1; D: TRBD1; size: .; J: TRBJ2-7
DNA: TGTGCCATCAGTGGAAGACAGGGAAAGTATGGCTACACCTTC; CDR3: CAISGRQGKYGYTF; V: TRBV10-3; D: TRBD1; size: .; J: TRBJ1-2
DNA: TGTGCCTGGAGTTTGGGAGCGGGGCCGCGGGGTACGCAGTATTTT; CDR3: CAWSLGAGPRGTQYF; V: TRBV30; D: TRBD2; size: .; J: TRBJ2-3
DNA: TGTGCCTGGAGGGAGAACTATGAGCAGTACTTC; CDR3: CAWRENYEQYF; V: TRBV30; D: .; size: .; J: TRBJ2-7
DNA: TGTGCCAGTAACCCTCGGAAAGGGGGCGGTCAGCCCCAGCATTTT; CDR3: CASNPRKGGGQPQHF; V: TRBV19; D: TRBD1; size: .; J: TRBJ1-5
DNA: TGTGCCAGTAGTATTAGGGGCCTGGCGGCTGAAGCTTTCTTT; CDR3: CASSIRGLAAEAFF; V: TRBV19; D: .; size: .; J: TRBJ1-1
DNA: TGTGCCAGCAGCGTAGCTAGTGGCAGGGGCTACGAGCAGTACTTC; CDR3: CASSVASGRGYEQYF; V: TRBV9; D: .; size: .; J: TRBJ2-7
DNA: TGTGCCAGCAGCTCCGACAGGGGCACCTACAATGAGCAGTTCTTC; CDR3: CASSSDRGTYNEQFF; V: TRBV7-2; D: TRBD1; size: .; J: TRBJ2-1